Each of the 2 T cell receptor beta chains below was sequenced from the same sample in a study of spatial heterogeneity in lung cancer. Via MiXCR, TCRdb re-called the 5' RACE reads, giving one row per CDR3 protein. There are 55,000 to 70,000 distinct CDR3 sequences in the sample; under 7.5% occur only once, and roughly 14% lies in the top ten. Time point meaning: sample taken at primary tumor resection. The specimen comprised PBMCs, sampled at surgery. Every receptor here comes from a female donor with early-stage non-small cell lung cancer.

The V call is TRBV7-2, the J call TRBJ1-6; tentatively, D is TRBD1 (5 bases). Trimming pared 0 bases from V and 7 bases from J, leaving 7 bases between. The CDR3 is made up of 14 amino acids. CDR1 is SGHTA, CDR2 FQGNSA, per germline. The CDR3 reads CASSLAAGNSPLHF. The CDR3 region has the DNA TGTGCCAGCAGCTTAGCCGCAGGGAATTCACCCCTCCACTTT. The variable domain in full, completed from reference TRBV7-2 and TRBJ1-6, reads GAGVSQSPSNKVTEKGKDVELRCDPISGHTALYWYRQSLGQGLEFLIYFQGNSAPDKSGLPSDRFSAERTGGSVSTLTIQRTQQEDSAVYLCASSLAAGNSPLHFGNGTRLTVT.

The chain joins TRBV2 to TRBJ2-5; D unclear. This CDR3 comprises 13 residues. Per germline, CDR1 SNHLY and CDR2 FYNNEI. V lost 2 bases and J lost 5, with 9 bases in between. The CDR3 bases are TGTGCCAGCAGTGAATTACGGGCGGAGACCCAGTACTTC. Amino acid sequence: CASSELRAETQYF.